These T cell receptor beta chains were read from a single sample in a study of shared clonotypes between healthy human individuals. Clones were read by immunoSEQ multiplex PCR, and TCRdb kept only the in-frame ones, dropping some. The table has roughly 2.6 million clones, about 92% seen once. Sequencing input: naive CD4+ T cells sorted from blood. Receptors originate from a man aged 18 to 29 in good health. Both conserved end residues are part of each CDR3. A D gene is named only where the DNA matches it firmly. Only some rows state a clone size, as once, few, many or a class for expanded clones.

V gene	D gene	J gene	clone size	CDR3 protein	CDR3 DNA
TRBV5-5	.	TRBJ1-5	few	CASSFGGYGNQPQHF	TGTGCCAGCAGCTTCGGAGGGTACGGCAATCAGCCCCAGCATTTT
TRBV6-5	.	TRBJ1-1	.	CASRDNRGTEAFF	TGTGCCAGCAGGGACAATCGGGGCACTGAAGCTTTCTTT
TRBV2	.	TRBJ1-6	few	CASSGGTAGAYNSPLHF	TGTGCCAGCAGTGGAGGGACGGCCGGGGCCTATAATTCACCCCTCCACTTT
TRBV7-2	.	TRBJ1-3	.	CASSLSGFSGNTIYF	TGTGCCAGCAGCTTAAGTGGTTTCTCTGGAAACACCATATATTTT
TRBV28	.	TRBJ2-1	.	CASSLRRGDEQFF	TGTGCCAGCAGTTTACGCAGGGGAGATGAGCAGTTCTTC
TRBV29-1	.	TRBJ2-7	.	CSVEFLGGSYEQYF	TGCAGCGTTGAATTCCTTGGAGGCTCCTACGAGCAGTACTTC
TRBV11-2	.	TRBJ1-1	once	CASSPRSGEAFF	TGTGCCAGCAGCCCTCGGAGTGGTGAAGCTTTCTTT
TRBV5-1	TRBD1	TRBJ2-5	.	CASSLVGTGRQETQYF	TGCGCCAGCAGCTTGGTAGGGACAGGGAGGCAAGAGACCCAGTACTTC
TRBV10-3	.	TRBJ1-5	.	CAISEQGMEQPQHF	TGTGCCATCAGTGAACAGGGCATGGAGCAGCCCCAGCATTTT
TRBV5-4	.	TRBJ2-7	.	CASSLGGIDTQYF	TGTGCCAGCAGCTTGGGGGGTATAGACACGCAGTACTTC
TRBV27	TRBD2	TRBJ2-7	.	CASSFLSSGRNYEQYF	TGTGCCAGCAGTTTTTTATCTAGCGGGAGAAACTACGAGCAGTACTTC
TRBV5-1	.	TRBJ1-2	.	CASSLEPSKTGYTF	TGCGCCAGCAGCTTGGAACCCTCAAAGACTGGCTACACCTTC
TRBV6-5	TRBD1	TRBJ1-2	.	CASSPGQGLYGYTF	TGTGCCAGCAGCCCGGGACAGGGCCTATATGGCTACACCTTC
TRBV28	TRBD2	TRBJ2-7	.	CASTSGGLYEQYF	TGTGCCAGCACTAGCGGGGGTCTTTACGAGCAGTACTTC
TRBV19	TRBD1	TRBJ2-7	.	CASSATGTAYEQYF	TGTGCCAGTAGTGCGACAGGGACCGCCTACGAGCAGTACTTC
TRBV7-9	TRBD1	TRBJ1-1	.	CASSPPGQGRLGEAFF	TGTGCCAGTTCTCCACCGGGACAGGGGCGTTTAGGTGAAGCTTTCTTT
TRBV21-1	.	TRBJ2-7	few	CASSKGMHYEQYF	TGTGCCAGCAGCAAAGGGATGCATTACGAGCAGTACTTC
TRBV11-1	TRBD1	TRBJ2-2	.	CASSFARGTGELFF	TGTGCCAGCAGCTTTGCCAGGGGGACCGGGGAGCTGTTTTTT
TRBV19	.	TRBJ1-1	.	CATGAGVAPPFRAFF	TGTGCCACCGGCGCTGGGGTGGCCCCACCTTTTAGAGCTTTCTTT
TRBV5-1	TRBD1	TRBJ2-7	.	CASSLDPPGQEISYEQYF	TGCGCCAGCAGCTTGGATCCGCCGGGACAGGAGATTTCCTACGAGCAGTACTTC
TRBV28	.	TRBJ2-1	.	CASSLLRGVRDNEQFF	TGTGCCAGCAGTTTATTACGCGGGGTGAGGGACAATGAGCAGTTCTTC
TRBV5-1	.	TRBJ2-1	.	CASSFLGDNEQFF	TGCGCCAGCAGCTTTCTGGGGGACAATGAGCAGTTCTTC
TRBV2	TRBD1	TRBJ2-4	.	CASSETGTAKNIQYF	TGTGCCAGCAGCGAGACCGGGACAGCTAAAAACATTCAGTACTTC
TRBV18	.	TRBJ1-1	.	CASSPLGGTEAFF	TGTGCCAGCTCTCCCCTTGGGGGAACTGAAGCTTTCTTT
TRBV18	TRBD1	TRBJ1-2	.	CASSPGTGGAGYTF	TGTGCCAGCTCACCAGGGACAGGGGGCGCGGGCTACACCTTC
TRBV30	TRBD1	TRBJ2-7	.	CAWSVRLTGVPYEQYF	TGTGCCTGGAGTGTAAGGCTGACAGGGGTACCCTACGAGCAGTACTTC
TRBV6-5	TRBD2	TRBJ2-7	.	CASSYVLVGGGEQYF	TGTGCCAGCAGTTACGTATTGGTTGGGGGGGGCGAGCAGTACTTC
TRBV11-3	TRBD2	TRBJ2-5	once	CASSLGGAGTQYF	TGTGCCAGCAGCCTCGGGGGGGCCGGGACCCAGTACTTC